This TCR beta chain was recovered during a study of cytomegalovirus exposure and HLA in healthy donors. General study points: Certain indistinguishable V segments, among them TRBV6-2 and TRBV6-3, were excluded. Associated with HLA alleles at 0.05 false discovery rate in a later analysis were 17,000 or so TCR beta sequences. It was 150 to 200 TCR beta chains that were listed as cytomegalovirus-associated.

Healthy bone marrow donors supplied every sample. Points on this clone: What it binds is unknown.

Germline CDR1 reads KGHSH; CDR2 reads LQKENI. The ends lost 4 bases at V and 2 bases at J; junction bases unmatched: 7. CDR3 length: 16 amino acids. Amplification used 60 Vbeta primers and 13 Jbeta primers. This table comes from immunoSEQ multiplex PCR, and its TCRdb copy is limited to in-frame clones, with some not included. The sample shows 110,000 to 150,000 clones, 60% to 85% of them seen only once. This TCR came from a man aged 35-49 years in good health and CMV-seropositive. The V and J genes are TRBV18 and TRBJ2-7; 11 nucleotides match TRBD2. Sequencing was performed on PBMCs. CDR3 DNA sequence: TGTGCCAGCTCACGTCCAACTAGCGGGGGTACCTACGAGCAGTACTTC. It codes for CASSRPTSGGTYEQYF.